This TCR beta chain was observed in a study of blood T cell repertoires in COVID-19. Study-wide context: COVID-19 samples collected from the United States, Italy and Spain covered acute and convalescent phases. In each case, the material was cDNA or gDNA derived from T cells, B-cell-depleted T cells, or PBMCs.

TCRdb keeps only in-frame clones here, not all; method: immunoSEQ multiplex PCR. The sample has approximately 33,000 clones, 88% seen once. V shed 5 bases and J 6 bases; nucleotides not matched to a gene: 12. CDR3 size: 15 residues. Germline V lookup: CDR1 MDHEN, CDR2 SYDVKM. Sample: peripheral blood. The gene calls are TRBV28 and TRBJ1-1; 7 nucleotides match TRBD1. The TCR was taken from a man between 65 and 79 years old with acute or convalescent COVID-19. The CDR3 DNA is TGTGCCAGCAGTCTGAACAGGGGCGGAGGCGCTGAAGCTTTCTTT. Protein product: CASSLNRGGGAEAFF.